The entry that follows covers one T cell receptor (beta chain) sequence. Treatment: randomized to nivolumab then ipilimumab (arm A) or the reverse (arm B). DNA-damaging chemotherapy had not been given to any patient beforehand. PBMC sorting kept live CD3+CD8+ cells without CD19 or CD56. This entry is derived from a study of sequential checkpoint blockade in melanoma. Study as a whole: First-line arms were nivolumab then ipilimumab, or the reverse, randomized 1:1.

Clones were read by immunoSEQ multiplex PCR, and TCRdb kept only the in-frame ones, dropping some. This table has approximately 31,000 clones, less than 90% appearing once. Germline assignment: CDR1 WSHSY and CDR2 SAAADI. The CDR3 length is 13 residues. V was pared by 7 bases and J by 2 bases, with 12 bases between. The chain links TRBV10-2 to TRBJ2-7, with D possibly TRBD1 on 5 matching bases. The sample in question was CD8+ T cells sorted from blood (inferred from file names), obtained from a patient given nivolumab and ipilimumab in sequence. This TCR came from a human donor with melanoma. CDR3 nucleotide sequence: TGCGCCAGCATGTCAGACAGTACCTACGAGCAGTACTTC. Amino acids: CASMSDSTYEQYF.